This TCR beta chain came from a study of beta chain features in type 1 diabetes. TCRB transcripts that were expressed got sequenced, as all of the isolated RNA had been reverse transcribed. The method was immunoSEQ multiplex PCR; TCRdb's version includes in-frame clones alone and lacks a portion of them. The sample consists of around 330,000 clones, more than 9.5% of them appearing once. CDR3 size: 15 residues. With V trimmed by 7 bases and J by 3 bases, 9 bases remained unmatched. Germline V gene data show CDR1 as MDHEN and CDR2 as SYDVKM. The sequence derives from a woman in her 30s in good health. This chain links TRBV28 with TRBJ2-1, with TRBD2 matching over 7 bases. Sequencing was done on a sample of naive CD4+ T cells from blood. The CDR3 DNA follows: TGTGCCAGCATTAGTTCGGCGGGAGACTACAATGAGCAGTTCTTC. Translated: CASISSAGDYNEQFF.